This passage covers 27 T cell receptor beta chains from one sample sequenced in a study of cytomegalovirus exposure and HLA in healthy donors. Both 60 Vbeta primers and 13 Jbeta primers went into the PCR. Sequencing used immunoSEQ multiplex PCR; TCRdb keeps in-frame clones, though not all of them. The table lists tens of thousands of clones, roughly 70% of them singletons, with 12% to 15% in the top ten. The source material was PBMCs. All receptors come from a male donor in good health and CMV-seropositive.

This rearrangement joins TRBV6-6 to TRBJ1-2; D gene ambiguous. This CDR3 comprises 13 residues. V was trimmed by 2 bases and J by 4 bases, leaving 8 bases between them. CDR1 and CDR2 (germline): MNHNY, SVGAGI (reference sequence). CDR3 bases: TGTGCCAGCAGTTACCCACAGAGCTATGGCTACACCTTC. Translating it yields CASSYPQSYGYTF.

The sample holds a few counts of this clone. The chain carries TRBV6-5 and TRBJ1-2; 11 positions agree with TRBD1. Per the germline V gene, CDR1 is MNHEY and CDR2 is SVGAGI. The V segment lost 0 bases and the J segment 7 bases; nucleotides outside the gene matches: 7. CDR3 length equals 16 residues. The CDR3, as DNA: TGTGCCAGCAGTTACTCGAGGCGGACAGGGGGCGGTGGCTACACCTTC. Translated, it gives CASSYSRRTGGGGYTF.

V usage is TRBV6-1 and J usage is TRBJ1-2, with a tentative D call TRBD1 (5 bases). V dropped 2 bases and J dropped 4 bases, with 14 bases sitting between them. Per the germline V gene, CDR1 is MNHNS and CDR2 is SASEGT. The CDR3 runs to 15 residues. CDR3 residues: CASSERQLSVYGYTF. The DNA for the CDR3 is TGTGCCAGCAGTGAAAGACAGTTGTCCGTCTATGGCTACACCTTC.

The chain is built from TRBV27 and TRBJ2-4, with 7 bases that match TRBD2. With V trimmed by 10 bases and J by 8 bases, 8 bases remained unmatched. Per the germline V gene, CDR1 is MNHEY and CDR2 is SMNVEV (reference sequence). CDR3 size: 12 residues. The CDR3 nucleotides are TGTGCCACACGGGGGGTTTCGGACATTCAGTACTTC. Encoded protein: CATRGVSDIQYF.

This sequence joins TRBV5-6 and TRBJ2-3; 9 bases are shared with TRBD2. Germline V CDR1 and CDR2: SGHDT, YYEEEE. J was trimmed by 1 base and V by 0 bases; bases with no gene match: 6. This CDR3 spans 17 amino acids. In DNA form, the CDR3 reads TGTGCCAGCAGCTTGGCCGTAGCGGGAGCGGGCACAGATACGCAGTATTTT. Translating gives CASSLAVAGAGTDTQYF.

The chain links TRBV5-1 to TRBJ2-5; D is unresolved. CDR3 length equals 15 residues. CDR1 is SGHRS, CDR2 YFSETQ, per germline. V lost 1 base and J lost 5, with 15 bases in between. As DNA, the CDR3 is TGCGCCAGCAGCTTGTTCGGTGACTTAAGGGAGACCCAGTACTTC. Translated: CASSLFGDLRETQYF.

The V gene is TRBV28, the J gene TRBJ2-2; D is uncertain. Trimming took 6 bases from V and 3 from J, leaving 8 bases between them. The CDR3 contains 13 residues. CDR1 is MDHEN and CDR2 is SYDVKM in the germline V gene. The CDR3 reads CASRVRYTGELFF. DNA for the CDR3: TGTGCCAGCAGGGTACGGTACACCGGGGAGCTGTTTTTT. Full variable domain (outside the CDR3, taken from reference TRBV28 and TRBJ2-2): DVKVTQSSRYLVKRTGEKVFLECVQDMDHENMFWYRQDPGLGLRLIYFSYDVKMKEKGDIPEGYSVSREKKERFSLILESASTNQTSMYLCASRVRYTGELFFGEGSRLTVL.

This CDR3 is CASTPAAGDGANVLTF. CDR3 bases: TGTGCCAGTACCCCCGCCGCGGGGGACGGGGCCAACGTCCTGACTTTC. This chain uses TRBV19 with TRBJ2-6; 7 bases match TRBD2. Looked up from germline, CDR1 is LNHDA and CDR2 is SQIVND (reference sequence). CDR3 length: 16 amino acids. V dropped 7 bases and J dropped 4; count of bases not matched to a gene: 10.

The V gene is TRBV18, the J gene TRBJ2-7, with TRBD1 identical over 7 bases. This CDR3 spans 14 amino acids. V gave up 3 bases and J gave up 6 bases; unmatched junction bases: 8. Per germline, CDR1 KGHSH and CDR2 LQKENI. The CDR3, as DNA: TGTGCCAGCTCACCTCTCGACAGGGCCGGCGAGCAGTACTTC. This codes for CASSPLDRAGEQYF.

The V gene is TRBV5-1, the J gene TRBJ2-2, with D perhaps matching TRBD2 (6 bases). CDR1 and CDR2 (germline): SGHRS, YFSETQ. The CDR3 is 18 amino acids. V shed 2 bases and J shed 2 bases, with 19 bases lying between them. This chain's CDR3 is CASSLLAAPYLNTGELFF. The DNA for the CDR3 is TGCGCCAGCAGCTTATTAGCGGCCCCTTACCTTAACACCGGGGAGCTGTTTTTT.

V usage is TRBV5-8 and J usage is TRBJ2-7; 8 nucleotides align to TRBD1. Germline V gene sequence: CDR1 SGHTS, CDR2 YDEGEE. The V segment lost 3 bases and the J segment 3 bases; nucleotides outside the gene matches: 5. The CDR3 has 14 amino acids. This CDR3 is CASSSGTGNYEQYF. The DNA for the CDR3 is TGTGCCAGCAGCTCCGGGACAGGAAACTACGAGCAGTACTTC.

The gene calls are TRBV7-3 and TRBJ2-5, with D possibly TRBD1 on 5 matching bases. Germline V gene data show CDR1 as SGHTA and CDR2 as FQGTGA. Deletions cut 2 bases from V and 7 bases from J, with 11 bases between. The CDR3 sequence is 13 residues long. Here the CDR3 DNA reads TGTGCCAGCAGCTTAGGGGCGTCAGGGACCCAGTACTTC. This codes for CASSLGASGTQYF.

This clone has only a few counts. The chain links TRBV7-3 to TRBJ1-6; 11 bases fit TRBD1. The CDR3 length is 15 residues. Germline V gene sequence: CDR1 SGHTA, CDR2 FQGTGA. V was clipped by 5 bases and J by 9 bases; unmatched bases: 6. The CDR3 loop is CASSRGQGAPSPLHF. CDR3 bases: TGTGCCAGCAGCCGTGGACAGGGGGCACCTTCACCCCTCCACTTT.

The genes are TRBV30 and TRBJ2-7; TRBD1 matches 9 bases. The CDR3 has 14 amino acids. Germline V CDR1 and CDR2: GTSNPN, SVGIG (reference sequence). The V and J ends lost 3 bases and 3 bases, in that order; junction bases with no gene match: 6. The CDR3 coding sequence is TGTGCCTGGAGGAGCGGACAGGGGAACTACGAGCAGTACTTC. Its translation is CAWRSGQGNYEQYF.

V and J are TRBV7-9 and TRBJ2-5; a weak D match, TRBD2 (6 bases). V dropped 5 bases and J dropped 5 bases, with 15 bases sitting between them. CDR1 and CDR2 from the germline V gene are SEHNR and FQNEAQ (reference sequence). The CDR3 consists of 14 residues. DNA for the CDR3: TGTGCCAGCAGCCCTATAGGTCGGGAGGAGACCCAGTACTTC. Translating gives CASSPIGREETQYF.

The gene calls are TRBV5-1 and TRBJ2-7; maybe TRBD1 (5 bases). Trimming cost V 7 bases and J 5 bases, with 16 bases left between them. Germline V gene lookup returns CDR1 SGHRS and CDR2 YFSETQ. The CDR3 has 13 residues. The CDR3 spells CASPGMSFHEQYF. CDR3 nucleotide sequence: TGCGCCAGCCCAGGGATGTCTTTCCACGAGCAGTACTTC.

The genes are TRBV6-5 and TRBJ2-7; D perhaps matches TRBD1 (7 bases). V was shortened by 2 bases and J by 4 bases, with 12 bases between the two germline ends. The CDR3 is made up of 14 amino acids. From germline, CDR1 is MNHEY and CDR2 SVGAGI. The CDR3 reads CASSYDQGGYEQYF. The CDR3 DNA reads TGTGCCAGCAGTTACGACCAGGGGGGATACGAGCAGTACTTC.

This clone has just a few counts. The chain couples TRBV9 to TRBJ1-6; a possible D gene is TRBD1 (5 bases). The V end was cut by 7 bases, the J end by 5 bases, with 10 bases between. This CDR3 spans 13 amino acids. Germline-derived CDR1 and CDR2 are SGDLS and YYNGEE. The CDR3 DNA follows: TGTGCCAGCCAGGGACTCAATAATTCACCCCTCCACTTT. Residues: CASQGLNNSPLHF.

Here the CDR3 DNA reads TGTGCCAGCAGTTCCTCCGGGAGATTCTATGGCTACACCTTC. This codes for CASSSSGRFYGYTF. J is TRBJ1-2 and V is TRBV6-5; no firm D call. The ends were cut back, 4 bases at V and 4 bases at J, with 13 bases in the middle. The CDR3 covers 14 residues. In germline, CDR1 is MNHEY, CDR2 SVGAGI.

This clone was counted a single time. The gene calls are TRBV2 and TRBJ1-5; no clear D gene. CDR3 length equals 15 residues. The V gene lost 1 base and the J gene lost 9 bases, with 16 bases spanning the gap. CDR1 is SNHLY and CDR2 is FYNNEI in the germline V gene. CDR3 region: CASSEGAPARSPQHF. Written as DNA, the CDR3 is TGTGCCAGCAGTGAAGGGGCTCCAGCCCGCTCGCCCCAGCATTTT.

This clone was counted only a few times. The V call is TRBV7-8, the J call TRBJ2-4; 7 bases are shared with TRBD1. V gave up 5 bases and J gave up 0 bases; unmatched junction bases: 7. The CDR3 contains 16 residues. Germline loops: CDR1 SGHVS, CDR2 FQNEAQ. The CDR3 loop reads CASSQGQALAKNIQYF. The CDR3 nucleotides read TGTGCCAGCAGCCAAGGACAGGCGCTAGCCAAAAACATTCAGTACTTC.

This clone was seen a handful of times. The chain has TRBV2 and TRBJ2-1; no firm D call. CDR3 size: 13 residues. Germline CDR1 is SNHLY and CDR2 is FYNNEI. V was cut by 5 bases and J by 5 bases, with 10 bases left in between. CDR3 region: CASSQAWDNEQFF. CDR3 nucleotides: TGTGCCAGCAGTCAGGCATGGGACAATGAGCAGTTCTTC.

This clone was seen a handful of times. This chain connects TRBV7-9 to TRBJ2-5; 8 positions match TRBD2. Per the germline V gene, CDR1 is SEHNR and CDR2 is FQNEAQ (reference sequence). V lost 5 bases and J lost 4; bases outside the gene matches: 6. The CDR3 consists of 14 residues. In DNA form, the CDR3 reads TGTGCCAGCAGCCGGTCGGGAGGGAGAGAGACCCAGTACTTC. This translates into CASSRSGGRETQYF.

The CDR3 spells CASSLDNLNTEAFF. The CDR3 DNA sequence: TGTGCCAGCAGCTTAGACAACCTAAACACTGAAGCTTTCTTT. The chain is built from TRBV11-2 and TRBJ1-1; no clear D gene. The germline V gene has CDR1 SGHAT and CDR2 FQNNGV. The CDR3 is 14 residues long. Trimming took 0 bases from V and 2 from J, leaving 7 bases between them. Based on the CDR3 plus reference TRBV11-2 and TRBJ1-1, the full variable domain is EAGVAQSPRYKIIEKRQSVAFWCNPISGHATLYWYQQILGQGPKLLIQFQNNGVVDDSQLPKDRFSAERLKGVDSTLKIQPAKLEDSAVYLCASSLDNLNTEAFFGQGTRLTVV.

This clone was seen a few times. The V gene is TRBV9, the J gene TRBJ1-1, with TRBD1 matching 8 bases. CDR3 length: 16 amino acids. The V gene end was trimmed by 4 bases and the J gene end by 5 bases; junction bases not matched to a gene: 13. Germline V gene lookup returns CDR1 SGDLS and CDR2 YYNGEE. DNA of the CDR3: TGTGCCAGCAGCCAAGATTGGCAGGGGGCGAGAACTGAAGCTTTCTTT. This sequence encodes CASSQDWQGARTEAFF.

The V and J genes are TRBV4-1 and TRBJ2-3; TRBD1 aligns across 9 bases. This CDR3 has 17 amino acids. V dropped 0 bases and J dropped 1; count of bases not matched to a gene: 5. Germline CDR1 is MGHRA and CDR2 is YSYEKL. DNA for the CDR3: TGCGCCAGCAGCCAAGATCTCCGGACAGGGGGCACAGATACGCAGTATTTT. This codes for CASSQDLRTGGTDTQYF.

This clone was seen more than once but under ten times. V usage is TRBV5-1 and J usage is TRBJ2-7; TRBD1 agrees at 8 bases. Germline-derived CDR1 and CDR2 are SGHRS and YFSETQ. Trimming removed 1 base from V and 5 bases from J; junction bases left unmatched: 5. This CDR3 contains 14 residues. The CDR3 reads CASSLPDRGHEQYF. The CDR3, as DNA: TGCGCCAGCAGCTTGCCCGACAGGGGCCACGAGCAGTACTTC.